Below, 7 T cell receptor beta chains from the same sample are listed, as sequenced in a study of T cells in Graves' hyperthyroidism and ophthalmopathy. There were TCR beta CDR3 regions amplified from RNA transcripts. HTBI primers were employed in a first-round RT-PCR of the TCR CDR3. TCRdb called the multiplex PCR reads again in MiXCR, with one record for every CDR3 protein. The sample has about 570,000 distinct CDR3 sequences; roughly 46% are singletons. The sequencing input was peripheral blood or thyroid tissue (not recorded which). The receptor source for this set is an adult woman with Graves' disease, either hyperthyroidism or ophthalmopathy (not recorded which).

The rearrangement uses TRBV7-9 and TRBJ2-7; weak D call: TRBD2 (5 bases). Germline CDR1 reads SEHNR; CDR2 reads FQNEAQ (reference sequence). This CDR3 is 14 amino acids long. The V gene lost 1 base and the J gene lost 2 bases, with 9 bases spanning the gap. Here the CDR3 reads CASSLVWTPYEQYF. CDR3 sequence (DNA): TGTGCCAGCAGCTTAGTATGGACTCCCTACGAGCAGTACTTC.

The gene calls are TRBV15 and TRBJ1-1; 7 nucleotides align to TRBD1. The junction had 0 bases not matched to a gene; V was cut back by 1 base and J by 1 base. The CDR3 length is 14 residues. Germline CDR1 LNHNV, CDR2 YYDKDF (reference sequence). DNA of the CDR3: TGTGCCACCAGCAGAGGGGACAGGAACACTGAAGCTTTCTTT. Translation gives CATSRGDRNTEAFF.

This chain joins TRBV2 and TRBJ1-5; possibly TRBD1 for D (5 bases). The germline V gene has CDR1 SNHLY and CDR2 FYNNEI. Trimming took 9 bases from V and 11 from J, leaving 20 bases between them. The length of the CDR3 is 13 residues. CDR3 residues: CASLGPREETQHF. In nucleotides, the CDR3 is TGTGCCAGTCTGGGACCCCGGGAGGAGACCCAGCATTTT.

This clonotype was observed many times. This chain's CDR3 is CASSYARANSPLHF. As DNA, the CDR3 is TGTGCCAGCAGCTACGCGAGGGCTAATTCACCCCTCCACTTT. V is TRBV11-2 and J is TRBJ1-6; D call uncertain. The CDR3 loop spans 14 amino acids. Trimming stripped 4 bases from V and 6 bases from J, with 10 bases between. CDR1 is SGHAT, CDR2 FQNNGV, per germline.

The chain uses TRBV29-1 and TRBJ1-1, with D uncertain. V shed 0 bases and J shed 7 bases, with 18 bases lying between them. Per the germline V gene, CDR1 is SQVTM and CDR2 is ANQGSEA. The CDR3 totals 15 residues. The CDR3 region is CSVEEPSAHLGEAFF. Here the CDR3 DNA reads TGCAGCGTTGAAGAACCCTCCGCTCACTTGGGTGAAGCTTTCTTT. The full variable domain, rest sourced from reference TRBV29-1 and TRBJ1-1, is SAVISQKPSRDICQRGTSLTIQCQVDSQVTMMFWYRQQPGQSLTLIATANQGSEATYESGFVIDKFPISRPNLTFSTLTVSNMSPEDSSIYLCSVEEPSAHLGEAFFGQGTRLTVV.

The chain recombines TRBV9 with TRBJ2-1, with D perhaps given as TRBD1 or TRBD2 (5 bases each). The CDR3 covers 16 residues. With 3 bases removed from V and 4 bases from J, the gap between germline ends came to 17 bases. Germline values: CDR1 SGDLS, CDR2 YYNGEE. The CDR3 region has the DNA TGTGCCAGCAGCGCAGCTGGCCGGGGCGGATACAATGAGCAGTTCTTC. This translates into CASSAAGRGGYNEQFF.

The V gene is TRBV28, the J gene TRBJ2-7, with unresolved D. Deletions cut 5 bases from V and 3 bases from J, with 14 bases between. Per germline, CDR1 MDHEN and CDR2 SYDVKM. The CDR3 is made up of 14 amino acids. The CDR3 sequence is CASSLQLPHYEQYF. CDR3 bases: TGTGCCAGCAGTCTCCAGTTGCCTCACTACGAGCAGTACTTC.